Presented here are 21 T cell receptor beta chains from one specimen sequenced in a study of blood T cell repertoires in COVID-19. The assay was immunoSEQ multiplex PCR, and TCRdb's table has in-frame clones only and misses some. The sample has about 520,000 clones, 80% to 90% seen once. The specimen was peripheral blood. The receptors stem from a human donor in a cohort sampled during active COVID-19.

The J gene is TRBJ2-7, the V gene TRBV7-9; maybe TRBD1 (5 bases). Trimming removed 5 bases from V and 0 bases from J, with 11 bases in between. Germline V lookup: CDR1 SEHNR, CDR2 FQNEAQ (reference sequence). The CDR3 totals 14 residues. The CDR3 sequence is CASSESRGSYEQYF. CDR3 nucleotide sequence: TGTGCCAGCAGCGAATCAAGGGGCTCCTACGAGCAGTACTTC.

This chain connects TRBV4-2 to TRBJ1-2, with D perhaps matching TRBD1 (6 bases). Germline assignment: CDR1 LGHNA and CDR2 YNFKEQ. The V gene lost 0 bases and the J gene lost 1 base, with 9 bases spanning the gap. This CDR3 contains 15 residues. CDR3 nucleotides: TGTGCCAGCAGCCAAGATTCACAGGGTAACTATGGCTACACCTTC. This codes for CASSQDSQGNYGYTF.

The chain carries TRBV19 and TRBJ2-1, with a weak D call TRBD2 (6 bases). The CDR3 sequence is 14 residues long. CDR1 is LNHDA and CDR2 is SQIVND in the germline V gene (reference sequence). V gave up 1 base and J gave up 2 bases, with 6 bases separating them. CDR3 in amino acids: CASSIVAAYNEQFF. The DNA for the CDR3 is TGTGCCAGTAGTATAGTAGCGGCCTACAATGAGCAGTTCTTC.

This rearrangement joins TRBV3-1 (or the pseudogene TRBV3-2) to TRBJ2-6, with D possibly TRBD1 on 5 matching bases. CDR3 length equals 15 residues. Germline CDR1 reads LGHDT; CDR2 reads YNNKEL (reference sequence). V lost 5 bases and J lost 1, with 9 bases in between. CDR3 nucleotide sequence: TGTGCCAGCAGCTTCCGACAGTCTGGGGCCAACGTCCTGACTTTC. Amino acids: CASSFRQSGANVLTF.

The CDR3 region is CASSKGRLAGVPNNEQFF. For the CDR3, the DNA is TGTGCCAGCAGCAAGGGGAGACTAGCGGGAGTACCAAACAATGAGCAGTTCTTC. The chain has TRBV7-9 and TRBJ2-1; 12 bases map to TRBD2. This CDR3 has 18 residues. CDR1 is SEHNR and CDR2 is FQNEAQ in the germline V gene (reference sequence). J was trimmed by 5 bases and V by 5 bases; bases with no gene match: 13.

This chain links TRBV7-2 with TRBJ1-5; 9 bases fit TRBD1. This CDR3 comprises 15 residues. In germline, CDR1 is SGHTA, CDR2 FQGNSA. The junction had 8 bases not matched to a gene; V was cut back by 4 bases and J by 7 bases. The CDR3: CASSSGQGWGQPQHF. CDR3 nucleotide sequence: TGTGCCAGCAGCTCCGGACAGGGGTGGGGACAGCCCCAGCATTTT.

The chain uses TRBV6-5 and TRBJ2-5; 8 bases agree with TRBD1. Germline lookup yields CDR1 MNHEY and CDR2 SVGAGI. The CDR3 has 15 residues. The ends lost 0 bases at V and 5 bases at J; junction bases unmatched: 5. The CDR3 region has the DNA TGTGCCAGCAGTTACTCGGACAGGGAGATGGAGACCCAGTACTTC. Its protein is CASSYSDREMETQYF.

The chain combines TRBV28 with TRBJ2-3; 16 bases match TRBD2. This CDR3 spans 19 amino acids. From germline, CDR1 is MDHEN and CDR2 SYDVKM. The V gene end was trimmed by 6 bases and the J gene end by 4 bases; junction bases not matched to a gene: 13. The CDR3 nucleotides read TGTGCCAGCAGGCCACCGGGACTAGCGGGAGGGGTCGAGGCAGATACGCAGTATTTT. The encoded protein is CASRPPGLAGGVEADTQYF.

The V gene is TRBV5-5, the J gene TRBJ2-2; maybe TRBD1 (5 bases). V shed 4 bases and J shed 4 bases, with 20 bases lying between them. The CDR3 contains 17 residues. CDR1 is SGHKS and CDR2 is YYEKEE in the germline V gene (reference sequence). The CDR3, as DNA: TGTGCCAGCAGCCCCCGTTTAATAGGGGTTGGCACCGGGGAGCTGTTTTTT. Residues: CASSPRLIGVGTGELFF. The full variable domain, completed using reference TRBV5-5 and TRBJ2-2, is DAGVTQSPTHLIKTRGQQVTLRCSPISGHKSVSWYQQVLGQGPQFIFQYYEKEERGRGNFPDRFSARQFPNYSSELNVNALLLGDSALYLCASSPRLIGVGTGELFFGEGSRLTVL.

The chain is built from TRBV6-5 and TRBJ1-2, with D possibly being TRBD1 (6 bases). The CDR3 spans 15 residues. Trimming removed 5 bases at V and 4 bases at J, with 17 bases between. Germline V gene sequence: CDR1 MNHEY, CDR2 SVGAGI. The CDR3 bases are TGTGCCAGCAGTAAGACAGGTGTCCCCATCTATGGCTACACCTTC. The encoded protein is CASSKTGVPIYGYTF.

The chain joins TRBV19 to TRBJ2-5, with TRBD2 matching 13 bases. This CDR3 has 16 residues. Germline CDR1 is LNHDA and CDR2 is SQIVND (reference sequence). Germline trimming cut 6 bases from V and 4 bases from J; bases unmatched to any gene: 8. This CDR3 reads CASRTRLAGGGETQYF. The CDR3 DNA reads as TGTGCCAGTAGGACGAGACTAGCGGGAGGAGGAGAGACCCAGTACTTC.

This rearrangement joins TRBV6-6 to TRBJ2-7; possibly TRBD2 for D (6 bases). The V and J ends lost 5 bases and 0 bases respectively, with 17 bases between them. This CDR3 is built from 16 residues. Germline CDR1 is MNHNY and CDR2 is SVGAGI (reference sequence). CDR3 sequence: CASSRYSFGGSYEQYF. The CDR3 coding sequence is TGTGCCAGCAGTCGTTACAGTTTCGGGGGCTCCTACGAGCAGTACTTC.

This clone was seen only once. The sample carries other DNA sequences with the same CDR3. The V gene is TRBV19, the J gene TRBJ1-2; D remains ambiguous. Per germline, CDR1 LNHDA and CDR2 SQIVND (reference sequence). V was shortened by 0 bases and J by 2 bases, with 4 bases between the two germline ends. This CDR3 is built from 13 residues. The CDR3: CASSIDRNYGYTF. The CDR3 region has the DNA TGTGCCAGTAGTATAGATCGGAACTATGGCTACACCTTC.

The V call is TRBV7-9, the J call TRBJ2-7, with TRBD1 as a possible D gene (6 bases). Trimming pared 1 base from V and 5 bases from J, leaving 12 bases between. The germline V gene has CDR1 SEHNR and CDR2 FQNEAQ (reference sequence). This CDR3 spans 14 amino acids. The CDR3 sequence is CASSLVTGPHEQYF. CDR3 in DNA: TGTGCCAGCAGCTTAGTTACAGGGCCCCACGAGCAGTACTTC.

The chain joins TRBV30 to TRBJ2-1; D is undetermined. The CDR3 loop spans 11 amino acids. The V and J ends lost 2 bases and 10 bases respectively, with 9 bases between them. Germline V CDR1 and CDR2: GTSNPN, SVGIG (reference sequence). The CDR3 sequence: CAWSLSLEQFF. The CDR3 DNA is TGTGCCTGGAGTTTGAGTCTAGAGCAGTTCTTC.

The chain recombines TRBV5-1 with TRBJ2-7; maybe TRBD1 (5 bases). Per germline, CDR1 SGHRS and CDR2 YFSETQ. Trimming took off 3 bases at V and 2 bases at J, with 27 bases between the two ends. The CDR3 length is 19 residues. The DNA of the CDR3 is TGCGCCAGCAGCTATACCGCTCTGGGGCAGTCGGGCCTTGCCTACGAGCAGTACTTC. Translated: CASSYTALGQSGLAYEQYF.

The chain employs TRBV12-3 or TRBV12-4 and TRBJ1-2; D remains ambiguous. V lost 0 bases to trimming and J lost 6 bases, with 8 bases between them. The CDR3 loop spans 13 amino acids. The DNA of the CDR3 is TGTGCCAGCAGTTTAGCGGTACAGAATGGCTACACCTTC. Translation gives CASSLAVQNGYTF.

The genes are TRBV28 and TRBJ2-3, with no clear D. This CDR3 region has 14 residues. Germline V gene lookup returns CDR1 MDHEN and CDR2 SYDVKM. Trimming removed 6 bases at V and 1 base at J, with 11 bases between. In DNA form, the CDR3 reads TGTGCCAGCAGCAAAATCGAGGGCACAGATACGCAGTATTTT. Protein sequence: CASSKIEGTDTQYF.

The rearrangement links TRBV28 to TRBJ1-2; perhaps TRBD1 as D (6 bases). V gave up 6 bases and J gave up 4 bases, with 12 bases separating them. Germline assignment: CDR1 MDHEN and CDR2 SYDVKM. There are 13 residues in the CDR3. The chain's CDR3 is CASSDRRIYGYTF. The CDR3 coding sequence is TGTGCCAGCAGCGACAGGAGGATCTATGGCTACACCTTC.

In this sample, this clone turned up once. CDR3 DNA sequence: TGTGCCAGCAGTGATGGACTGCCCGCCTACGAGCAGTACTTC. Its protein is CASSDGLPAYEQYF. The genes are TRBV2 and TRBJ2-7, with a weak D call TRBD2 (5 bases). Between the trimmed V and J ends, which lost 3 bases and 2 bases, there was a span of 11 bases. CDR1 is SNHLY, CDR2 FYNNEI, per germline. The CDR3 has 14 residues. Supplemented by reference TRBV2 and TRBJ2-7, the full variable domain reads EPEVTQTPSHQVTQMGQEVILRCVPISNHLYFYWYRQILGQKVEFLVSFYNNEISEKSEIFDDQFSVERPDGSNFTLKIRSTKLEDSAMYFCASSDGLPAYEQYFGPGTRLTVT.

This chain uses TRBV11-2 with TRBJ1-5; 8 bases map to TRBD1. The germline gives CDR1 SGHAT, CDR2 FQNNGV. The V gene end was trimmed by 5 bases and the J gene end by 3 bases; junction bases not matched to a gene: 6. The CDR3 totals 15 residues. This CDR3 reads CASSQGASDNQPQHF. The CDR3 DNA reads as TGTGCCAGCAGCCAGGGGGCGTCGGACAATCAGCCCCAGCATTTT.